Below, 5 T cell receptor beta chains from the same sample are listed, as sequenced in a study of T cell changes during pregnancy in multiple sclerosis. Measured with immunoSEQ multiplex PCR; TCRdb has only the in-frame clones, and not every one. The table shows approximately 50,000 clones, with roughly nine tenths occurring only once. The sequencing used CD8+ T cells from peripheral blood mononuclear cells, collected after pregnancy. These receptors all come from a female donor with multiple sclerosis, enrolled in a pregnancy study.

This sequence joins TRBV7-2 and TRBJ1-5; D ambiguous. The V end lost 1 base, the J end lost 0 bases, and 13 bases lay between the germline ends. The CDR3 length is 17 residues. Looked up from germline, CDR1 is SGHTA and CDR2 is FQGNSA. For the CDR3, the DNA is TGTGCCAGCAGCTTAGGAGTAGCCACATATAGCAATCAGCCCCAGCATTTT. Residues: CASSLGVATYSNQPQHF.

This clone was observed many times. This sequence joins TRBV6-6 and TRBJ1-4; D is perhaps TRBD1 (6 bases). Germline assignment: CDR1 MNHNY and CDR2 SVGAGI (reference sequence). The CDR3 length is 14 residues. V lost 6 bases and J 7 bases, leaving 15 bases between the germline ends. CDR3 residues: CASSQDRRGEKLFF. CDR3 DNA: TGTGCCAGCAGCCAAGACAGGAGAGGTGAAAAACTGTTTTTT.

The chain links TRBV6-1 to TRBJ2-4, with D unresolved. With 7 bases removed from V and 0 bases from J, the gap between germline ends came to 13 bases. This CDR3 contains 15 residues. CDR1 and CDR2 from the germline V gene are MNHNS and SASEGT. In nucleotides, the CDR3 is TGTGCCAGCACCGGTTCGCGGTTAGCCAAAAACATTCAGTACTTC. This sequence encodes CASTGSRLAKNIQYF.

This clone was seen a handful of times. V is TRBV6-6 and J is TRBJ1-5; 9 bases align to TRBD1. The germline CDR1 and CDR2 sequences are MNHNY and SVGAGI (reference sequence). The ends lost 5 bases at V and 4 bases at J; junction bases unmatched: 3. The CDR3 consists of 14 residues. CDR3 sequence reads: CASSDRGENQPQHF. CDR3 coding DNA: TGTGCCAGCAGTGACAGGGGGGAGAATCAGCCCCAGCATTTT.

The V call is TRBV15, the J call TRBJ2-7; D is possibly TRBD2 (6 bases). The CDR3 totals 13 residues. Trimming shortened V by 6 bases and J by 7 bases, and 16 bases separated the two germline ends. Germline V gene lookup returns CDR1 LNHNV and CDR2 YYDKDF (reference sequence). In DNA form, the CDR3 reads TGTGCCACCAGACCGGACACCGCGGGGGAGCAGTACTTC. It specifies CATRPDTAGEQYF. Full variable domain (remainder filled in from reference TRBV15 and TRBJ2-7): DAMVIQNPRYQVTQFGKPVTLSCSQTLNHNVMYWYQQKSSQAPKLLFHYYDKDFNNEADTPDNFQSRRPNTSFCFLDIRSPGLGDTAMYLCATRPDTAGEQYFGPGTRLTVT.